Listed here is a single TCR beta chain. What it recognizes is unknown. PCR employed 60 Vbeta and 13 Jbeta primers. Sequencing used immunoSEQ multiplex PCR; TCRdb keeps in-frame clones, though not all of them. The sample contains about 120,000 clones, roughly 70% of which appear only once. Healthy individuals who donated bone marrow served as the donors. Trimming took 1 base from V and 8 from J, leaving 14 bases between them. The V gene's germline CDR1 is MDHEN and CDR2 SYDVKM. The CDR3 has 15 residues. These data originate in a study of cytomegalovirus exposure and HLA in healthy donors. Study-wide results and caveats: Specific recognition of CMV antigens was confirmed in vitro for three chains (all CMV-associated). V- and J-gene trimming of TCR beta was linked (in a later analysis) to a missense DCLRE1C variant.

This clonotype was sampled from a middle-aged woman in good health and CMV-seropositive. Sequenced sample: PBMCs. This sequence joins TRBV28 and TRBJ1-4, with D perhaps TRBD1 (5 bases). The CDR3 protein is CASSLFGGAGEKLFF. CDR3 sequence (DNA): TGTGCCAGCAGTTTATTTGGGGGAGCGGGGGAAAAACTGTTTTTT.